One sample yielded the 8 T cell receptor beta chains listed below, sequenced in a study of T-cell memory formation after mild COVID-19. TCRdb analysed the 5' RACE reads with MiXCR anew, one entry per CDR3 protein. The repertoire has some 320,000 distinct CDR3 sequences, about 15% of them found once; the top ten carry under 25%. Material for sequencing was PBMCs or a T cell subset sorted from them (not recorded which). Receptor source: a man between 18 and 35 years old who had mild COVID-19 (a few samples of this study predate the infection). Cell type and time point are not known.

In its sample, this clonotype was seen a few times. This sequence joins TRBV12-5 and TRBJ2-3; no definite D call. Trimming stripped 5 bases from V and 3 bases from J, with 6 bases between. Germline assignment: CDR1 LGHNT and CDR2 FRNRAP. The CDR3 has 12 amino acids. CDR3 bases: TGTGCTAGTGGTCCAAGAACAGATACGCAGTATTTT. Translation gives CASGPRTDTQYF.

This clonotype came up many times. The CDR3 is CASSQESVPSTDTQYF. The DNA of the CDR3 is TGCGCCAGCAGCCAAGAAAGCGTCCCATCCACAGATACGCAGTATTTT. The chain recombines TRBV4-1 with TRBJ2-3; no clear D gene. V lost 0 bases, J lost 2 bases, and 12 bases lay in between. The CDR3 spans 16 residues. The germline V gene has CDR1 MGHRA and CDR2 YSYEKL.

The chain links TRBV12-3 or TRBV12-4 to TRBJ2-2; D possibly uses TRBD1 or TRBD2 (6 bases each). The germline V and J ends were trimmed by 3 bases and 4 bases, with 9 bases remaining between them. This CDR3 has 14 residues. CDR3 sequence reads: CASSLGGPTGELFF. CDR3 coding DNA: TGTGCCAGCAGTTTGGGGGGCCCCACCGGGGAGCTGTTTTTT.

At least ten counts were recorded for this clonotype. CDR3 residues: CASSLDRRSEQFF. In nucleotides, the CDR3 is TGTGCCAGTAGCCTGGACAGGAGGAGTGAGCAGTTCTTC. This rearrangement joins TRBV19 to TRBJ2-1; 7 bases fit TRBD1. From germline, CDR1 is LNHDA and CDR2 SQIVND (reference sequence). The junction had 8 bases not matched to a gene; V was cut back by 6 bases and J by 9 bases. CDR3 length: 13 amino acids.

This clonotype appeared a few times. The V gene is TRBV20-1, the J gene TRBJ2-2; possible D gene TRBD2, 6 bases. The CDR3 sequence is 13 residues long. V lost 7 bases to trimming and J lost 5 bases, with 14 bases between them. Germline CDR1 is DFQATT and CDR2 is SNEGSKA (reference sequence). Here the CDR3 DNA reads TGCAGTGTACCCGGGGGATGGACCGGGGAGCTGTTTTTT. Its protein is CSVPGGWTGELFF.

This clonotype turned up a few times. The V call is TRBV12-3 or TRBV12-4, the J call TRBJ2-3; the match to TRBD2 covers 13 bases. This CDR3 has 20 amino acids. Germline trimming cut 3 bases from V and 0 bases from J; bases unmatched to any gene: 12. In nucleotides, the CDR3 is TGTGCCAGCAGTTTCCTTTCCCCTTCGACTAGCGGGGGGAGCACAGATACGCAGTATTTT. This translates into CASSFLSPSTSGGSTDTQYF.

This clonotype was counted between two and nine times. The rearrangement links TRBV5-1 to TRBJ1-3; D gene unclear. The CDR3 totals 13 residues. V was trimmed by 3 bases and J by 10 bases, leaving 14 bases between them. Germline V lookup: CDR1 SGHRS, CDR2 YFSETQ. In DNA, the CDR3 is TGCGCCAGCAGCTATGAAGGTGGAAGAACCATATATTTT. This codes for CASSYEGGRTIYF.

This clonotype was picked up a small number of times. The chain uses TRBV7-2 and TRBJ1-2, with D possibly being TRBD1 (5 bases). Germline V gene sequence: CDR1 SGHTA, CDR2 FQGNSA. The CDR3 runs to 14 residues. Between the trimmed V and J ends, which lost 5 bases and 3 bases, there was a span of 13 bases. CDR3 protein: CASSLGTDYYGYTF. The CDR3 coding sequence is TGTGCCAGCAGCCTGGGGACGGACTACTATGGCTACACCTTC.